This T cell receptor beta chain was recorded in a study of spatial heterogeneity in lung cancer. Overall study findings and caveats: Relative to follow-up, resection was when ubiquitous expanded tumor TCRs appeared more in blood.

With 3 bases removed from V and 5 bases from J, the gap between germline ends came to 13 bases. The CDR3 extends over 14 amino acids. CDR1 KGHSH and CDR2 LQKENI come from the germline V gene. Time point in this sample: sample taken at primary tumor resection. Tumor, nontumor lung or frozen PBMC supplied whole RNA, sequenced without sorting. Untreated early-stage non-small cell lung cancer patients, fewer than 85 in total, were the donors. This clonotype turned up a few times. As yet, its antigen is unknown. Unique molecular identifiers, one per molecule, were present on every TCR cDNA molecule. TCRdb processed the 5' RACE reads anew with MiXCR; each CDR3 protein has one entry. Among tens of thousands of distinct CDR3 sequences listed, roughly 15% were seen once.

The V call is TRBV18, the J call TRBJ2-5, with a weak D call TRBD2 (5 bases). This sequence originates from a male donor with early-stage non-small cell lung cancer. Material: PBMCs, obtained at surgery. CDR3 DNA sequence: TGTGCCAGCTCACCGCCTCACGGGGATGAGACCCAGTACTTC. Translated: CASSPPHGDETQYF. The variable domain in full, completed from reference TRBV18 and TRBJ2-5, reads NAGVMQNPRHLVRRRGQEARLRCSPMKGHSHVYWYRQLPEEGLKFMVYLQKENIIDESGMPKERFSAEFPKEGPSILRIQQVVRGDSAAYFCASSPPHGDETQYFGPGTRLLVL.